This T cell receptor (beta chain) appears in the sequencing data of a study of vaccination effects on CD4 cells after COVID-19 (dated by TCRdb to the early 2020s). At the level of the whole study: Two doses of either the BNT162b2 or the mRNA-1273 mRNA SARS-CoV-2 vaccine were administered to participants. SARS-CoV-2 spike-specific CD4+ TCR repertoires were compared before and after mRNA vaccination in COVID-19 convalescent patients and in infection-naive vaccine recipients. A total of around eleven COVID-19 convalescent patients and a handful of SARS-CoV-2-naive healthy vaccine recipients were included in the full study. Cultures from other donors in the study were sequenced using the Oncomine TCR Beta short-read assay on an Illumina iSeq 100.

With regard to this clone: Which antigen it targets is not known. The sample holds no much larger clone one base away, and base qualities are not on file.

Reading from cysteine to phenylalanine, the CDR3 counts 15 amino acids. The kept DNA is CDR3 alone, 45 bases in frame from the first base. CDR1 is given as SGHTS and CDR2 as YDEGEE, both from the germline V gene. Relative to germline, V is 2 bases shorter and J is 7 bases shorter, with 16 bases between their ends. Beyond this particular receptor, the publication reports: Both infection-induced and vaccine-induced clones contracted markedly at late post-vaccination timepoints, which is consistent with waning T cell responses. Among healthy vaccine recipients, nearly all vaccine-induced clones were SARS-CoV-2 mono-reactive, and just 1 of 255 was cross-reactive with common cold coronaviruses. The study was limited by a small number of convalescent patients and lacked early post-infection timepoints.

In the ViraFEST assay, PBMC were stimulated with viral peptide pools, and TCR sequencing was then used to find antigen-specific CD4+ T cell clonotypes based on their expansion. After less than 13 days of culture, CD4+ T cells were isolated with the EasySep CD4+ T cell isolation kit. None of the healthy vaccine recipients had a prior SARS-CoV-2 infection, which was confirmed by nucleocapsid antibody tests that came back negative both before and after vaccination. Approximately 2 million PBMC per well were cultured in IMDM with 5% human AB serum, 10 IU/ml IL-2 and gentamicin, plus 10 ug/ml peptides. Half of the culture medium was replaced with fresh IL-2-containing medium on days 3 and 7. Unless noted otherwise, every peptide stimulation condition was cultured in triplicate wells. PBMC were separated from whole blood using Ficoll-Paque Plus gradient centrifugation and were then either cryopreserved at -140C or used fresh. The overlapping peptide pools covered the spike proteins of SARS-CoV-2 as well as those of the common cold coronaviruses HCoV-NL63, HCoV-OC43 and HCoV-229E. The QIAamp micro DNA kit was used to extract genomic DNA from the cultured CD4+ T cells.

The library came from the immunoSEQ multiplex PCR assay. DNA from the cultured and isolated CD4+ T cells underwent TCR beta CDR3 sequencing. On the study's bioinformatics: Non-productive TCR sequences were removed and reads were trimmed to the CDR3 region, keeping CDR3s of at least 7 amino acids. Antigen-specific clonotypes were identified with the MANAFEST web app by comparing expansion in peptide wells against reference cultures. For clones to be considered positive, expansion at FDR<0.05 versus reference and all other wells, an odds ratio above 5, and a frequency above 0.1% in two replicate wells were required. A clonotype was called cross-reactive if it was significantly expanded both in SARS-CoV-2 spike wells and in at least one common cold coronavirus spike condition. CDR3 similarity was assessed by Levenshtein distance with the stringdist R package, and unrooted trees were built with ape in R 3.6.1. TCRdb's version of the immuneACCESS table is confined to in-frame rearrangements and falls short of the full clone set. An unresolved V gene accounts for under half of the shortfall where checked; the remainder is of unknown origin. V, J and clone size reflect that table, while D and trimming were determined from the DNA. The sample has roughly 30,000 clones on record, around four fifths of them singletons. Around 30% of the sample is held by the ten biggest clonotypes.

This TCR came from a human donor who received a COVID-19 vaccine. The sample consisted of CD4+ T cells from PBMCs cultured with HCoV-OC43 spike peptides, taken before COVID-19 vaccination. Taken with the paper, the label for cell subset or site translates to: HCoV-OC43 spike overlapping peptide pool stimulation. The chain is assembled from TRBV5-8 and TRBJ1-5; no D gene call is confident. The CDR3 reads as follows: CASSFVSTLEQPQHF. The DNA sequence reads TGTGCCAGCAGCTTTGTCTCCACCTTAGAACAGCCCCAGCATTTT.